The 13 T cell receptor beta chains reported below all come from one sample, sequenced in a study of patients and donors after allogeneic stem cell transplantation. TCRdb independently ran MiXCR on the RT-PCR reads; one entry per CDR3 protein. The data contain under 170,000 distinct CDR3 sequences, over 30% of them singletons. Sequenced input: blood, either unsorted or a sorted T cell fraction (not recorded which). These receptors originate from a human donor who was either an allogeneic HSCT recipient or a stem cell or donor lymphocyte infusion donor (not recorded which). It is not recorded whose cells these are; they may come from a transplant donor.

The chain combines TRBV9 with TRBJ2-2, with D possibly being TRBD1 (6 bases). This CDR3 region has 13 residues. The V gene lost 2 bases and the J gene lost 4 bases, with 6 bases spanning the gap. Germline V lookup: CDR1 SGDLS, CDR2 YYNGEE. CDR3 nucleotide sequence: TGTGCCAGCAGCGTGGGGGCCACCGGGGAGCTGTTTTTT. Protein product: CASSVGATGELFF. Filled out from reference TRBV9 and TRBJ2-2, the complete variable domain reads DSGVTQTPKHLITATGQRVTLRCSPRSGDLSVYWYQQSLDQGLQFLIQYYNGEERAKGNILERFSAQQFPDLHSELNLSSLELGDSALYFCASSVGATGELFFGEGSRLTVL.

This clonotype was picked up a small number of times. This chain links TRBV12-3 or TRBV12-4 with TRBJ1-5; D uncertain. The CDR3 runs 11 residues. V was pared by 6 bases and J by 5 bases, with 5 bases between. The CDR3 loop reads CASSADQPQHF. Here the CDR3 DNA reads TGTGCCAGCAGCGCCGATCAGCCCCAGCATTTT.

This clonotype was seen a handful of times. The V gene is TRBV6-1, the J gene TRBJ1-2, with TRBD1 matching 7 bases. Trimming cost V 1 base and J 3 bases; bases outside gene matches: 2. From germline, CDR1 is MNHNS and CDR2 SASEGT. The CDR3 has 14 residues. CDR3 in DNA: TGTGCCAGCAGTGAAGGAACAGGGGACTATGGCTACACCTTC. Translating it yields CASSEGTGDYGYTF.

This chain links TRBV12-3 or TRBV12-4 with TRBJ2-2; the match to TRBD2 covers 12 bases. J was trimmed by 7 bases and V by 6 bases; bases with no gene match: 6. The CDR3 covers 15 residues. The CDR3 protein is CASRLLAGGLGELFF. The CDR3 region has the DNA TGTGCCAGCAGGCTACTAGCGGGGGGACTCGGGGAGCTGTTTTTT.

V usage is TRBV28 and J usage is TRBJ1-5, with D tentatively TRBD1 (5 bases). The V and J ends lost 9 bases and 9 bases respectively, with 15 bases between them. The CDR3 length is 12 residues. Germline V gene data show CDR1 as MDHEN and CDR2 as SYDVKM. In DNA form, the CDR3 reads TGTGCCAGTTTGACGGGGCTAAGGCCCCAGCATTTT. It specifies CASLTGLRPQHF. The full variable domain, its missing parts supplied by reference TRBV28 and TRBJ1-5, is DVKVTQSSRYLVKRTGEKVFLECVQDMDHENMFWYRQDPGLGLRLIYFSYDVKMKEKGDIPEGYSVSREKKERFSLILESASTNQTSMYLCASLTGLRPQHFGDGTRLSIL.

The chain employs TRBV20-1 and TRBJ1-5, with 10 nucleotides matching TRBD1. Trimming removed 3 bases from V and 5 bases from J; junction bases left unmatched: 4. The CDR3 is made up of 14 amino acids. The germline V gene encodes CDR1 DFQATT and CDR2 SNEGSKA (reference sequence). The CDR3 DNA reads TGCAGTGCTAGTGGGACAGGGGAGGATCAGCCCCAGCATTTT. Translation: CSASGTGEDQPQHF.

This chain connects TRBV24-1 to TRBJ2-5; D is ambiguous. CDR3 size: 11 residues. V was cut by 7 bases and J by 5 bases, with 7 bases left in between. Germline V gene sequence: CDR1 KGHDR, CDR2 SFDVKD. This CDR3 reads CATSLGETQYF. CDR3 nucleotide sequence: TGTGCCACCAGCCTCGGGGAGACCCAGTACTTC.

The table lists this clonotype with a few counts. V is TRBV7-6 and J is TRBJ1-2; no clear D gene. Germline V gives CDR1 SGHVS, CDR2 FNYEAQ. The length of the CDR3 is 13 residues. Trimming left V 5 bases short and J 5 bases short, with 12 bases between. Written as DNA, the CDR3 is TGTGCCAGCAGCCACCAAGGGTTTTATGGCTACACCTTC. As protein: CASSHQGFYGYTF. The complete variable domain, with remaining parts taken from reference TRBV7-6 and TRBJ1-2, reads GAGVSQSPRYKVTKRGQDVALRCDPISGHVSLYWYRQALGQGPEFLTYFNYEAQQDKSGLPNDRFSAERPEGSISTLTIQRTEQRDSAMYRCASSHQGFYGYTFGSGTRLTVV.

The genes are TRBV10-3 and TRBJ1-5, with 10 bases matching TRBD1. CDR1 and CDR2 from the germline V gene are ENHRY and SYGVKD. The trim removed 11 bases at V and 5 bases at J, leaving 6 bases unmatched. This CDR3 has 13 residues. CDR3 nucleotides: TGTGCCTCCGGCGGGACAGGGGATCAGCCCCAGCATTTT. Encoded protein: CASGGTGDQPQHF.

The chain combines TRBV7-8 with TRBJ1-6; D unclear. CDR3 length equals 14 residues. Germline CDR1 reads SGHVS; CDR2 reads FQNEAQ. Trimming removed 7 bases from V and 6 bases from J, with 13 bases in between. The CDR3 bases are TGTGCCAGCAAAAGGGTCGAGCCTAATTCACCCCTCCACTTT. Amino acid sequence: CASKRVEPNSPLHF.

There are many counts of this clonotype. The J gene is TRBJ1-2, the V gene TRBV5-1; D is ambiguous. CDR3 length: 15 amino acids. V dropped 0 bases and J dropped 2 bases, with 11 bases sitting between them. Germline CDR1 reads SGHRS; CDR2 reads YFSETQ. CDR3 DNA sequence: TGCGCCAGCAGCTTGGGGTCGGGAAGGAACTATGGCTACACCTTC. Its protein product is CASSLGSGRNYGYTF.

In its sample, this clonotype was seen a few times. The gene calls are TRBV24-1 and TRBJ2-3; D remains unclear. The germline V and J ends were trimmed by 4 bases and 5 bases, with 12 bases remaining between them. CDR3 length: 14 residues. The V gene's germline CDR1 is KGHDR and CDR2 SFDVKD. The CDR3 DNA sequence: TGTGCCACCAGTGACTCGGGCCGTGGAGATACGCAGTATTTT. The encoded protein is CATSDSGRGDTQYF.

This chain connects TRBV6-2 or TRBV6-3 to TRBJ2-1, with 8 bases aligning to TRBD2. The CDR3 length is 15 residues. Germline CDR1 MNHEY, CDR2 SVGEGT. Trimming cost V 5 bases and J 4 bases; bases outside gene matches: 7. The CDR3 spells CASSATGGRYNEQFF. CDR3 bases: TGTGCCAGCAGTGCCACGGGGGGGCGGTACAATGAGCAGTTCTTC.